This T cell receptor (beta chain) was observed in a study of T cell responses to AZD1222 COVID-19 vaccine. Study at large: Second doses were pooled across both intervals (about 4 or about 12 weeks). Regarding the study as a whole: Clonal diversity was possibly underestimated, and the donors were mostly white British, with more females. Only a handful of AZD1222 recipients were seropositive at baseline. Samples come after the peak T cell response, not at day 14.

Using immunoSEQ multiplex PCR, the repertoire was profiled, and TCRdb retains in-frame clones only, with some absent. Counted here are approximately 94,000 clones, around 90% occurring once; the ten biggest clones make up 1.7%. In the case of this clone: Its antigen is still unknown.

The CDR3 has 14 amino acids. Trimming took 8 bases from V and 4 from J; bases not matched to a gene: 2. Germline loops: CDR1 WSHSY, CDR2 SAAADI. The specimen comprised peripheral blood, sampled on day 0 of AZD1222 vaccination. The V gene is TRBV10-2, the J gene TRBJ2-2; 12 bases map to TRBD2. The sequence derives from an adult in good health. CDR3 coding DNA: TGCGCCAGCCAGACTAGCGGGAGCACCGGGGAGCTGTTTTTT. It specifies CASQTSGSTGELFF.